This T cell receptor (beta chain) was recorded in a study of vaccination and CD4 T cells after COVID-19. The treatment here: approximately 10-day PBMC culture with coronavirus spike peptide pools or control peptides (ViraFEST assay). First, ViraFEST expanded antigen-specific T cells with peptide pools, and next it sequenced the TCRs. The Oncomine TCR Beta short-read assay was applied to DNA of cultured CD4+ T cells. One entry per CDR3 protein results from TCRdb running MiXCR on the PCR reads. The sample has fewer than 10,000 distinct CDR3 sequences; 61% are singletons. The CDR3 has 13 amino acids. V was shortened by 5 bases and J by 0 bases, with 7 bases between the two germline ends. The germline gives CDR1 MDHEN, CDR2 SYDVKM. With regard to this clonotype: Its antigen is unknown.

The V gene is TRBV28, the J gene TRBJ1-1; D not certain. Sequenced material: CD4+ T cells from blood, cultured in vitro. This receptor was obtained from a human donor who had recovered from COVID-19. CDR3 sequence: CASSLMMNTEAFF. DNA for the CDR3: TGTGCCAGCAGTCTAATGATGAACACTGAAGCTTTCTTT. Combining the CDR3 with reference TRBV28 and TRBJ1-1 gives the whole variable domain DVKVTQSSRYLVKRTGEKVFLECVQDMDHENMFWYRQDPGLGLRLIYFSYDVKMKEKGDIPEGYSVSREKKERFSLILESASTNQTSMYLCASSLMMNTEAFFGQGTRLTVV.